A single sample is the source of the 32 T cell receptor beta chains below, sequenced in a study of vaccination and CD4 T cells after COVID-19. Their target antigens are unknown. Treatment specified: approximately 9-day PBMC culture with coronavirus spike peptide pools or control peptides (ViraFEST assay). Researchers used the Oncomine TCR Beta short-read assay to sequence DNA from cultured CD4+ T cells. MiXCR, applied by TCRdb to the PCR reads, yields one record per CDR3 protein. The sample consists of more than 15,000 distinct CDR3 sequences, 55% of them appearing once. Sample: CD4+ T cells from blood, cultured in vitro. These TCRs come from a human donor who had recovered from COVID-19.

A few counts support this clonotype. J is TRBJ1-4 and V is TRBV20-1, with a weak D call TRBD1 (5 bases). CDR1 is DFQATT and CDR2 is SNEGSKA in the germline V gene (reference sequence). The CDR3 extends over 14 amino acids. V lost 2 bases and J lost 6, with 13 bases in between. CDR3 in DNA: TGCAGTGCTAGACCCGACAGTAACTATGAAAAACTGTTTTTT. Residues: CSARPDSNYEKLFF.

V usage is TRBV11-2 and J usage is TRBJ2-3; 12 bases match TRBD2. J lost 0 bases, V lost 3 bases, and 10 bases had no gene match. CDR1 and CDR2 from the germline V gene are SGHAT and FQNNGV. The CDR3 loop spans 19 amino acids. Written as DNA, the CDR3 is TGTGCCAGCAGCTTCACTAGCGGGAGGCCGCGTACTAGCACAGATACGCAGTATTTT. It encodes CASSFTSGRPRTSTDTQYF.

The chain couples TRBV5-1 to TRBJ2-5; 7 positions match TRBD1. Losses at the gene ends were 3 bases for V and 2 bases for J; bases not matched to a gene: 7. CDR1 is SGHRS, CDR2 YFSETQ, per germline. The CDR3 is 15 residues long. This CDR3 reads CASSSIPGQQETQYF. CDR3 DNA sequence: TGCGCCAGCAGCTCGATACCGGGACAGCAAGAGACCCAGTACTTC.

The V call is TRBV12-3 or TRBV12-4, the J call TRBJ2-7, with 11 bases identical to TRBD2. V was pared by 6 bases and J by 3 bases, with 7 bases of the junction left unmatched. The CDR3 totals 15 residues. This chain's CDR3 is CASRLTSGSGYEQYF. CDR3 DNA sequence: TGTGCCAGCAGGCTTACTAGCGGGAGTGGCTACGAGCAGTACTTC.

A few counts support this clonotype. The genes are TRBV20-1 and TRBJ1-6, with D possibly being TRBD1 (5 bases). Germline lookup yields CDR1 DFQATT and CDR2 SNEGSKA (reference sequence). The CDR3 runs to 16 residues. V lost 5 bases and J 9 bases, leaving 23 bases between the germline ends. CDR3: CSARPPLGALASPLHF. CDR3 nucleotide sequence: TGCAGTGCTCGCCCCCCATTAGGGGCCCTCGCTTCACCCCTCCACTTT.

This clonotype occurred a few times. DNA for the CDR3: TGTGCCAGCAGCCCGGACGGCCATAACACTGAAGCTTTCTTT. It encodes CASSPDGHNTEAFF. This chain joins TRBV7-3 and TRBJ1-1; D unresolved. Germline V gives CDR1 SGHTA, CDR2 FQGTGA. Trimming took off 5 bases at V and 2 bases at J, with 12 bases between the two ends. CDR3 length equals 14 residues.

J is TRBJ1-1 and V is TRBV11-1; tentatively, D is TRBD1 (6 bases). The CDR3 consists of 16 residues. Germline-derived CDR1 and CDR2 are SGHAT and FQDESV (reference sequence). Trimming pared 0 bases from V and 0 bases from J, leaving 11 bases between. The CDR3 region has the DNA TGTGCCAGCAGCTTAGCCAGGACAGCCATGAACACTGAAGCTTTCTTT. It codes for CASSLARTAMNTEAFF.

This clonotype was observed a handful of times. The chain joins TRBV6-5 to TRBJ1-1, with a possible D match to TRBD1 (6 bases). CDR1 and CDR2 (germline): MNHEY, SVGAGI. Deletions cut 2 bases from V and 4 bases from J, with 14 bases between. The CDR3 runs 15 residues. The DNA of the CDR3 is TGTGCCAGCAGTTACCAACAGGGAACCCTCACTGAAGCTTTCTTT. This sequence encodes CASSYQQGTLTEAFF.

This chain uses TRBV24-1 with TRBJ2-7; 7 nucleotides line up with TRBD1. Trimming cost V 2 bases and J 6 bases; bases outside gene matches: 6. CDR1 is KGHDR, CDR2 SFDVKD, per germline. The CDR3 runs to 14 residues. The CDR3 DNA reads as TGTGCCACCAGTGATTCTTACACAGGGGTCGAGCAGTACTTC. It encodes CATSDSYTGVEQYF.

This rearrangement joins TRBV20-1 to TRBJ1-6, with D possibly matching TRBD1 (5 bases). The germline V gene has CDR1 DFQATT and CDR2 SNEGSKA (reference sequence). The CDR3 totals 16 residues. V shed 0 bases and J shed 15 bases, with 24 bases lying between them. CDR3 in amino acids: CSARDEWAGTVIGLHF. DNA of the CDR3: TGCAGTGCTAGAGATGAATGGGCAGGGACGGTGATCGGCCTCCACTTT.

This clonotype was picked up a small number of times. The rearrangement joins TRBV27 to TRBJ1-1; unclear D gene. The V end lost 6 bases, the J end lost 5 bases, and 13 bases lay between the germline ends. Germline CDR1 is MNHEY and CDR2 is SMNVEV (reference sequence). The CDR3 is 13 amino acids. The CDR3 protein is CASRLGRWTEAFF. The CDR3 DNA reads as TGTGCCAGCAGACTCGGACGGTGGACTGAAGCTTTCTTT.

The chain employs TRBV20-1 and TRBJ1-5, with a tentative D call TRBD1 (5 bases). This CDR3 has 14 residues. Germline CDR1 and CDR2: DFQATT and SNEGSKA (reference sequence). Trimming left V 2 bases short and J 5 bases short, with 13 bases between. Here the CDR3 DNA reads TGCAGTGCTAGAAGAAGGGACCAACATCAGCCCCAGCATTTT. Translated, it gives CSARRRDQHQPQHF.

This clonotype was seen a handful of times. The chain joins TRBV20-1 to TRBJ1-5, with D maybe TRBD1 (6 bases). V dropped 8 bases and J dropped 2 bases, with 13 bases sitting between them. Germline CDR1 and CDR2: DFQATT and SNEGSKA (reference sequence). This CDR3 is 13 amino acids long. The DNA for the CDR3 is TGCAGTAGCAGGGGAACGGGCAATCAGCCCCAGCATTTT. Residues: CSSRGTGNQPQHF.

This clonotype was detected a few times. The chain has TRBV7-9 and TRBJ2-6; either TRBD1 or TRBD2 may fit D (5 bases each). Looked up from germline, CDR1 is SEHNR and CDR2 is FQNEAQ (reference sequence). V was clipped by 3 bases and J by 0 bases, with 6 bases between them. The CDR3 has 15 residues. The CDR3 DNA is TGTGCCAGCAGCTTCGGGGCCTCTGGGGCCAACGTCCTGACTTTC. Protein product: CASSFGASGANVLTF.

This chain links TRBV12-3 or TRBV12-4 with TRBJ2-3; no reliable D call. This CDR3 spans 13 amino acids. V was shortened by 1 base and J by 6 bases, with 8 bases between the two germline ends. DNA of the CDR3: TGTGCCAGCAGTTTAGAGGGCCTTGATACGCAGTATTTT. The encoded protein is CASSLEGLDTQYF.

The chain employs TRBV2 and TRBJ2-7; TRBD2 matches 10 bases. The junction had 8 bases not matched to a gene; V was cut back by 7 bases and J by 2 bases. Germline V gene sequence: CDR1 SNHLY, CDR2 FYNNEI. The CDR3 consists of 15 residues. CDR3 loop: CASIPLAGAPYEQYF. CDR3 sequence (DNA): TGTGCCAGCATTCCTCTAGCGGGAGCTCCCTACGAGCAGTACTTC.

The chain uses TRBV6-2 or TRBV6-3 and TRBJ1-1; possibly TRBD1 for D (6 bases). V shed 5 bases and J shed 5 bases, with 15 bases lying between them. Germline V gene lookup returns CDR1 MNHEY and CDR2 SVGEGT. The CDR3 runs 14 residues. The DNA of the CDR3 is TGTGCCAGCAGTCCGGTAGGGGGGGCGACTGAAGCTTTCTTT. Amino acids: CASSPVGGATEAFF.

V usage is TRBV20-1 and J usage is TRBJ1-4, with D perhaps TRBD1 (5 bases). The CDR3 is 14 residues long. Germline CDR1 is DFQATT and CDR2 is SNEGSKA (reference sequence). Trimming stripped 2 bases from V and 9 bases from J, with 16 bases between. CDR3 bases: TGCAGTGCTAGACCCGACAGTAACTATAAAAAACTGTTTTTT. It translates to CSARPDSNYKKLFF.

The rearrangement uses TRBV5-4 and TRBJ2-7; D tentatively fits TRBD1 or TRBD2 (5 bases each). The CDR3 is 15 residues long. The germline V gene encodes CDR1 SGHNT and CDR2 YYREEE (reference sequence). V was cut by 4 bases and J by 4 bases, with 18 bases left in between. This CDR3 reads CASSVPRGLSYEQYF. CDR3 in DNA: TGTGCCAGCAGCGTCCCCCGGGGCCTTTCTTACGAGCAGTACTTC.

This clonotype was found a few times. J is TRBJ2-1 and V is TRBV6-5; no clear D gene. Per the germline V gene, CDR1 is MNHEY and CDR2 is SVGAGI. The CDR3 spans 13 residues. Trimming left V 0 bases short and J 9 bases short, with 9 bases between. The CDR3 nucleotides are TGTGCCAGCAGTTACTCGCCAATCGGTGAGCAGTTCTTC. Its translation is CASSYSPIGEQFF.

This clonotype has a handful of counts. The chain is built from TRBV6-2 or TRBV6-3 and TRBJ1-1; possible D gene TRBD1, 5 bases. Germline-derived CDR1 and CDR2 are MNHEY and SVGEGT. Trimming stripped 6 bases from V and 3 bases from J, with 32 bases between. There are 20 residues in the CDR3. Here the CDR3 reads CASSRSAPTGLKGWYTEAFF. CDR3 DNA: TGTGCCAGCAGCCGCTCCGCTCCCACAGGCCTTAAGGGGTGGTACACTGAAGCTTTCTTT.

The rearrangement joins TRBV20-1 to TRBJ1-2; 12 bases align to TRBD1. The trim removed 0 bases at V and 8 bases at J, leaving 13 bases unmatched. CDR1 and CDR2 (germline): DFQATT, SNEGSKA (reference sequence). The CDR3 sequence is 17 residues long. The CDR3 loop reads CSARDGPGQGALSGYTF. As DNA, the CDR3 is TGCAGTGCTAGAGATGGGCCGGGACAGGGGGCGCTTAGCGGCTACACCTTC.

V gene TRBV10-3 combines with J gene TRBJ2-2; 9 bases line up with TRBD1. The trim removed 6 bases at V and 2 bases at J, leaving 7 bases unmatched. This CDR3 contains 16 residues. Germline lookup yields CDR1 ENHRY and CDR2 SYGVKD. The CDR3 is CAIRTTGGRNTGELFF. DNA for the CDR3: TGTGCCATCAGGACAACAGGGGGCAGAAACACCGGGGAGCTGTTTTTT.

The gene calls are TRBV20-1 and TRBJ2-3; D may be TRBD2 (5 bases). Between the trimmed V and J ends, which lost 6 bases and 2 bases, there was a span of 21 bases. Germline CDR1 reads DFQATT; CDR2 reads SNEGSKA (reference sequence). The CDR3 spans 16 residues. For the CDR3, the DNA is TGCAGTGCCCTTACCCAGATTCCGGGATCCACAGATACGCAGTATTTT. It codes for CSALTQIPGSTDTQYF.

This clonotype was picked up a small number of times. The chain uses TRBV2 and TRBJ1-5, with D tentatively TRBD1 (6 bases). V was trimmed by 8 bases and J by 5 bases, leaving 13 bases between them. This CDR3 region has 13 residues. Looked up from germline, CDR1 is SNHLY and CDR2 is FYNNEI. The CDR3 spells CASSGGPDQPQHF. The CDR3 DNA follows: TGTGCCAGCTCCGGGGGGCCGGATCAGCCCCAGCATTTT.

The CDR3 DNA reads as TGTGCCTGGAAGCCCTACACCGGGGAGCTGTTTTTT. Translating gives CAWKPYTGELFF. This rearrangement joins TRBV30 to TRBJ2-2; D call uncertain. Germline V gene sequence: CDR1 GTSNPN, CDR2 SVGIG (reference sequence). V shed 4 bases and J shed 3 bases, with 6 bases lying between them. The CDR3 consists of 12 residues.

V gene TRBV7-2 combines with J gene TRBJ2-7; a possible D gene is TRBD1 (5 bases). CDR1 and CDR2 from the germline V gene are SGHTA and FQGNSA. V was pared by 6 bases and J by 4 bases, with 19 bases between. This CDR3 is built from 15 residues. The CDR3 here is CASSPWTTPPYEQYF. CDR3 DNA sequence: TGTGCCAGCAGTCCCTGGACAACCCCTCCTTACGAGCAGTACTTC.

This chain joins TRBV12-3 or TRBV12-4 and TRBJ1-1, with D possibly being TRBD1 (5 bases). V shed 5 bases and J shed 1 base, with 8 bases lying between them. The CDR3 is 13 residues long. CDR3 in amino acids: CASSNTGNTEAFF. CDR3 in DNA: TGTGCCAGCAGTAATACAGGGAACACTGAAGCTTTCTTT.

The chain links TRBV6-1 to TRBJ1-4; 7 bases match TRBD1. J was trimmed by 6 bases and V by 6 bases; bases with no gene match: 10. The CDR3 is 15 amino acids. Per germline, CDR1 MNHNS and CDR2 SASEGT. The CDR3 DNA sequence: TGTGCCAGCAGCCGTGGGACAGCGGGATATGAAAAACTGTTTTTT. Translated, it gives CASSRGTAGYEKLFF.

This chain links TRBV5-1 with TRBJ2-1; no reliable D call. The CDR3 totals 13 residues. V lost 3 bases, J lost 8 bases, and 12 bases lay in between. Per germline, CDR1 SGHRS and CDR2 YFSETQ. CDR3 sequence reads: CASSSPIQDEQFF. CDR3 sequence (DNA): TGCGCCAGCAGCTCTCCGATTCAAGATGAGCAGTTCTTC.

This clonotype came up a few times. The DNA of the CDR3 is TGTGCCAGCAGCTTAGCGCCCGGGGGCAATAATTCACCCCTCCACTTT. It encodes CASSLAPGGNNSPLHF. The chain joins TRBV7-2 to TRBJ1-6; tentatively, D is TRBD1 (6 bases). The CDR3 extends over 16 amino acids. Germline V lookup: CDR1 SGHTA, CDR2 FQGNSA. V was cut by 0 bases and J by 5 bases, with 11 bases left in between. The whole variable domain, remainder taken from reference TRBV7-2 and TRBJ1-6, is GAGVSQSPSNKVTEKGKDVELRCDPISGHTALYWYRQSLGQGLEFLIYFQGNSAPDKSGLPSDRFSAERTGGSVSTLTIQRTQQEDSAVYLCASSLAPGGNNSPLHFGNGTRLTVT.

The chain combines TRBV11-3 with TRBJ2-3; 9 bases map to TRBD2. The germline V gene encodes CDR1 SGHNT and CDR2 YENEEA. After removal of 5 bases from V and 4 bases from J, the junction contained 13 bases not matched to a gene. CDR3 length equals 17 residues. The CDR3 DNA reads TGTGCCAGCAGCCGAACAACCCTTAGCGGGAGCGCAGATACGCAGTATTTT. Translation: CASSRTTLSGSADTQYF.